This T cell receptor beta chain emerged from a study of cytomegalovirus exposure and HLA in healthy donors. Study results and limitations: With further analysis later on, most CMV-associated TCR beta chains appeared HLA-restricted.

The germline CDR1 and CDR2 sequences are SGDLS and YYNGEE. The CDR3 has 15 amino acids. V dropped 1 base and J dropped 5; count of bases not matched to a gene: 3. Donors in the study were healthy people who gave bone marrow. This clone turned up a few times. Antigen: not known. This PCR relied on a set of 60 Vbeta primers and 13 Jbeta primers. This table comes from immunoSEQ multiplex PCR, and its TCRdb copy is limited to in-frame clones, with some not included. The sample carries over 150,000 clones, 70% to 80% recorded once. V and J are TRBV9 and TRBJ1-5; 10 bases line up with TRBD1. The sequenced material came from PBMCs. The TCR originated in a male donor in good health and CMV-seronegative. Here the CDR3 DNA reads TGTGCCAGCAGCGTAACCGGGACAGGGGATCAGCCCCAGCATTTT. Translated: CASSVTGTGDQPQHF.